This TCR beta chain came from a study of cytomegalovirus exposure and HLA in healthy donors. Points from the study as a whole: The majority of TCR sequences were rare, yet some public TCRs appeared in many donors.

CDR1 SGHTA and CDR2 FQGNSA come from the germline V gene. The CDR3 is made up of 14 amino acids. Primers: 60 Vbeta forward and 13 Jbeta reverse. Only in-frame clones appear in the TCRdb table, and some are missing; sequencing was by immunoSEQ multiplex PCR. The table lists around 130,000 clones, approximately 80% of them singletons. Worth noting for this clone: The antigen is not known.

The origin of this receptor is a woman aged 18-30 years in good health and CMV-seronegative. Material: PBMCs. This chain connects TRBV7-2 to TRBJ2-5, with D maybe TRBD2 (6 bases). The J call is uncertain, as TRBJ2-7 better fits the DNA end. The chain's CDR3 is CASSFDGSTYEQYF. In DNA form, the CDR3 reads TGTGCCAGCAGCTTTGACGGGAGTACTTACGAGCAGTACTTC.